These 2 T cell receptor beta chains were all obtained from the same sample, sequenced in a study of early T cells in non-severe SARS-CoV-2 infection. One entry per CDR3 protein, called by TCRdb with MiXCR from the 5' RACE reads. Here the sample spans roughly 60,000 distinct CDR3 sequences, roughly 12% being singletons. Source material: whole blood. The receptors originated from an adult who was a healthcare worker with PCR-confirmed SARS-CoV-2 infection or an uninfected control (not recorded which).

This clonotype has a count of ten or more. The chain recombines TRBV19 with TRBJ2-1; D perhaps matches TRBD1 (5 bases). Germline values: CDR1 LNHDA, CDR2 SQIVND (reference sequence). The length of the CDR3 is 18 residues. Between the trimmed V and J ends, which lost 6 bases and 5 bases, there was a span of 26 bases. The CDR3 DNA reads TGTGCCAGTAGGTATCCTCGAGACAGCCTAGATTCCAACAATGAGCAGTTCTTC. Translation gives CASRYPRDSLDSNNEQFF.

There are a few counts of this clonotype. V usage is TRBV5-1 and J usage is TRBJ2-3; weak D call: TRBD1 (6 bases). Germline V gene data show CDR1 as SGHRS and CDR2 as YFSETQ. The CDR3 extends over 15 amino acids. V lost 0 bases, J lost 3 bases, and 11 bases lay in between. The CDR3 region has the DNA TGCGCCAGCAGCTTGGGGACAGTCCCTACAGATACGCAGTATTTT. Protein product: CASSLGTVPTDTQYF.